Following are 10 T cell receptor beta chains from one sample sequenced in a study of blood T cell repertoires in COVID-19. Some clones are missing from TCRdb's copy, which holds only in-frame ones; the method was immunoSEQ multiplex PCR. The sample includes tens of thousands of clones, roughly 76% of them seen just once. Sequencing was done on a sample of peripheral blood. The receptors were gathered from a woman aged 55-75 years with acute or convalescent COVID-19.

V gene TRBV5-1 combines with J gene TRBJ2-1; 10 nucleotides align to TRBD2. CDR1 SGHRS and CDR2 YFSETQ come from the germline V gene. V gave up 0 bases and J gave up 4 bases; unmatched junction bases: 4. The CDR3 has 16 amino acids. CDR3 in amino acids: CASSLGSSGGYNEQFF. CDR3 sequence (DNA): TGCGCCAGCAGCTTGGGGTCTAGCGGGGGATACAATGAGCAGTTCTTC.

This rearrangement joins TRBV6-5 to TRBJ2-7, with D possibly being TRBD1 (5 bases). Germline V gene lookup returns CDR1 MNHEY and CDR2 SVGAGI. This CDR3 contains 13 residues. The ends were cut back, 6 bases at V and 3 bases at J, with 12 bases in the middle. CDR3: CASRDQGNYEQYF. The CDR3 bases are TGTGCCAGCAGGGATCAGGGAAACTACGAGCAGTACTTC.

V usage is TRBV5-1 and J usage is TRBJ2-3; weak D call: TRBD1 (6 bases). The CDR3 contains 15 residues. V lost 7 bases and J 0 bases, leaving 15 bases between the germline ends. The germline V gene encodes CDR1 SGHRS and CDR2 YFSETQ. The CDR3 protein is CASVPGHRSTDTQYF. The CDR3 region has the DNA TGCGCCAGCGTCCCGGGACACAGAAGCACAGATACGCAGTATTTT.

This clone occurred a few times. J is TRBJ2-7 and V is TRBV6-5, with D possibly TRBD1 on 5 matching bases. This CDR3 is built from 12 residues. V was pared by 6 bases and J by 3 bases, with 9 bases between. CDR1 MNHEY and CDR2 SVGAGI come from the germline V gene. Written as DNA, the CDR3 is TGTGCCAGCAGAAGACAGAGCTACGAGCAGTACTTC. It encodes CASRRQSYEQYF.

The chain combines TRBV4-1 with TRBJ2-3; 8 positions agree with TRBD2. The CDR3 covers 15 residues. Germline CDR1 reads MGHRA; CDR2 reads YSYEKL. With 3 bases clipped from V and 6 bases from J, the junction kept 8 bases outside the gene matches. The CDR3 reads CASSHAGTRGDTQYF. The CDR3 DNA is TGCGCCAGCAGCCATGCCGGGACTAGGGGGGATACGCAGTATTTT.

This clone occurred many times. This chain links TRBV4-1 with TRBJ1-5; weak D call: TRBD1 (6 bases). The CDR3 totals 15 residues. Germline CDR1 reads MGHRA; CDR2 reads YSYEKL. V lost 4 bases and J 3 bases, leaving 13 bases between the germline ends. The CDR3 nucleotides read TGCGCCAGCAGCCCTTATGGGGACACCAATCAGCCCCAGCATTTT. This sequence encodes CASSPYGDTNQPQHF.

This clone was recorded only once. The CDR3, as DNA: TGTGCCACCCTACTAGCGGGAGGAAAGGTCGAGCAGTACTTC. It codes for CATLLAGGKVEQYF. The chain combines TRBV6-5 with TRBJ2-7, with 12 nucleotides matching TRBD2. This CDR3 comprises 14 residues. Germline assignment: CDR1 MNHEY and CDR2 SVGAGI. Trimming at V came to 10 bases and at J to 6 bases, leaving 10 bases not matched to a gene.

V and J are TRBV2 and TRBJ1-1; D is uncertain. The CDR3 consists of 15 residues. The germline V gene has CDR1 SNHLY and CDR2 FYNNEI. The V end lost 3 bases, the J end lost 1 base, and 12 bases lay between the germline ends. In DNA, the CDR3 is TGTGCCAGCAGTGAGTTCCACCTACCGAACACTGAAGCTTTCTTT. Its translation: CASSEFHLPNTEAFF.

The chain joins TRBV11-2 to TRBJ2-5; 7 bases line up with TRBD2. Germline V CDR1 and CDR2: SGHAT, FQNNGV. CDR3 size: 11 residues. The V segment lost 4 bases and the J segment 13 bases; nucleotides outside the gene matches: 6. CDR3 in DNA: TGTGCCAGCAGCTCCCGGGACTACTGGTACTTC. This codes for CASSSRDYWYF.

V is TRBV11-1 and J is TRBJ1-2; 8 bases align to TRBD1. The CDR3 is 14 amino acids. CDR1 is SGHAT and CDR2 is FQDESV in the germline V gene (reference sequence). The J segment lost 4 bases and the V segment lost 4 bases, leaving 5 bases of the junction unmatched. The CDR3 reads CASSSGTGLYGYTF. In DNA, the CDR3 is TGTGCCAGCAGCTCCGGGACAGGACTCTATGGCTACACCTTC. The full variable domain, in which reference TRBV11-1 and TRBJ1-2 provide the parts outside the CDR3, is EAEVAQSPRYKITEKSQAVAFWCDPISGHATLYWYRQILGQGPELLVQFQDESVVDDSQLPKDRFSAERLKGVDSTLKIQPAELGDSAMYLCASSSGTGLYGYTFGSGTRLTVV.